This T cell receptor (beta chain) was captured by sequencing in a study of pediatric ulcerative colitis. Notes on the study in general: All ulcerative colitis patients, but no controls, carried a couple of rectal clonotypes. Substantially fewer templates came from two patients' blood samples. Repertoires came from total lymphocyte DNA, so rare subsets like regulatory T cells may be missed. Compared with controls, ulcerative colitis showed greater blood-rectum clone sharing.

CDR3 length: 15 residues. Germline CDR1 reads MGHRA; CDR2 reads YSYEKL. The V segment lost 0 bases and the J segment 3 bases; nucleotides outside the gene matches: 4. To note about this clone: The antigen remains undetermined.

Sequenced by immunoSEQ multiplex PCR; TCRdb stores in-frame clones only, minus some. The sample includes approximately 37,000 clones, around 75% seen only once; the top ten take over 8.5%. Rectal tissue came from one to two pinch biopsies taken at colonoscopy. The TCR originated in a boy aged 5-17 years with severe ulcerative colitis. V usage is TRBV4-1 and J usage is TRBJ1-2; 7 bases are shared with TRBD1. Sample: gut tissue. The CDR3 coding sequence is TGCGCCAGCAGCCAAGAGACAGGGCGCTACTATGGCTACACCTTC. Protein: CASSQETGRYYGYTF.